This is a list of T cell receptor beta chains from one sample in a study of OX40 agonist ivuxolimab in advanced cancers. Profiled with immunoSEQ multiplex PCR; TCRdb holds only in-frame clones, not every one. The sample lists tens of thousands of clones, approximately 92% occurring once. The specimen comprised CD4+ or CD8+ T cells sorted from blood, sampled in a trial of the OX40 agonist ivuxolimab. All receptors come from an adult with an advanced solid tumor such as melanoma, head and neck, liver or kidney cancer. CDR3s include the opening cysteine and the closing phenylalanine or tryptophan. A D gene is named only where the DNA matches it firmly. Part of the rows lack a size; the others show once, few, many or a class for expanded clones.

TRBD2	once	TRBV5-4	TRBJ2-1	CASSWRLAGDREQFF	TGTGCCAGCAGCTGGAGGCTAGCGGGTGATCGGGAGCAGTTCTTC
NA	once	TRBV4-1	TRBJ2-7	CASSQLRGGSYEQYF	TGCGCCAGCAGCCAATTACGAGGGGGTTCCTACGAGCAGTACTTC
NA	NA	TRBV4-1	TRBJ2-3	CASSQEIRITDTQYF	TGCGCCAGCAGCCAAGAGATTAGGATCACAGATACGCAGTATTTT
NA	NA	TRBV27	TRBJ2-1	CASSSGESSYNEQFF	TGTGCCAGCAGTTCCGGTGAAAGCTCCTACAATGAGCAGTTCTTC
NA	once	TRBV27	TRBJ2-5	CASRGLAEGGETQYF	TGTGCCAGCAGGGGGCTAGCGGAAGGGGGGGAGACCCAGTACTTC
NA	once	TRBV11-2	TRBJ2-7	CASSTDPSSYEQYF	TGTGCCAGCAGTACTGACCCGAGCTCCTACGAGCAGTACTTC
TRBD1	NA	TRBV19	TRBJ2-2	CASNYGTDPGELFF	TGTGCCAGTAATTACGGGACAGATCCCGGGGAGCTGTTTTTT
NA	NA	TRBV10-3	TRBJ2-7	CAISPGTDFYEQYF	TGTGCCATCAGTCCCGGGACCGACTTTTACGAGCAGTACTTC
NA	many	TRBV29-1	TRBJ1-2	CSVPAQGPYGYTF	TGCAGCGTCCCCGCTCAGGGACCCTATGGCTACACCTTC
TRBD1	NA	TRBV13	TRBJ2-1	CASSFQGAKFF	TGTGCCAGCAGCTTTCAGGGGGCGAAATTCTTC
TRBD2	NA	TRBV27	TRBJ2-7	CASFPSGRAVDEQYF	TGTGCCAGCTTTCCTAGCGGGAGGGCCGTCGACGAGCAGTACTTC
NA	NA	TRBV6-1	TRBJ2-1	CASRDGTSYVGEQFF	TGTGCCAGCAGAGACGGGACATCTTACGTAGGTGAGCAGTTCTTC
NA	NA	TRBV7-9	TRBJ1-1	CASSFTEMNTEAFF	TGTGCCAGCAGCTTTACGGAGATGAACACTGAAGCTTTCTTT
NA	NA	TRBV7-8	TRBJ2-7	CASNPEVGGYEQYF	TGTGCCAGCAACCCGGAAGTAGGGGGTTACGAGCAGTACTTC
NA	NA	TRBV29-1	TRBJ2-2	CSGAQGNTGELFF	TGCAGCGGGGCACAGGGGAACACCGGGGAGCTGTTTTTT
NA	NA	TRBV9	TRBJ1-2	CASSVAEWGGNYGYTF	TGTGCCAGCAGCGTAGCGGAGTGGGGGGGAAACTATGGCTACACCTTC
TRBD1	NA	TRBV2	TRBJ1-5	CASSVGQGDLDQPQHF	TGTGCCAGCAGTGTGGGACAGGGGGATCTGGATCAGCCCCAGCATTTT
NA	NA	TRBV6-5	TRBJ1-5	CASSLQGYSNQPQHF	TGTGCCAGCAGTTTACAGGGTTATAGCAATCAGCCCCAGCATTTT
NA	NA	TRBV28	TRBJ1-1	CASSLPRSGNTEAFF	TGTGCCAGCAGTCTACCGCGGTCCGGGAACACTGAAGCTTTCTTT
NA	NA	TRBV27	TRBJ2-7	CASSLSGISEQYF	TGTGCCAGCAGTTTATCGGGCATATCCGAGCAGTACTTC
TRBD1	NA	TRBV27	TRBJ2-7	CASSQWGQGAKTYEQYF	TGTGCCAGCAGTCAATGGGGACAGGGGGCGAAAACCTACGAGCAGTACTTC
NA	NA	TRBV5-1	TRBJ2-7	CASSLGRGTNYEQYF	TGCGCCAGCAGCTTGGGTAGGGGCACGAATTACGAGCAGTACTTC
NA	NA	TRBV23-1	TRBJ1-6	CASSQSGLRTNSPLHF	TGCGCCAGCAGTCAATCGGGGCTGAGGACCAATTCACCCCTCCACTTT
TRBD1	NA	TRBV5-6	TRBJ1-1	CASSLGTGEAFF	TGTGCCAGCAGCCTTGGGACAGGGGAAGCTTTCTTT
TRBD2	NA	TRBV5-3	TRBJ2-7	CARSLVRETYEQYF	TGTGCCAGAAGCTTGGTGCGGGAGACCTACGAGCAGTACTTC
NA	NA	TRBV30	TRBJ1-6	CAWMPGILVDNSPLHF	TGTGCCTGGATGCCCGGCATACTAGTGGATAATTCACCCCTCCACTTT
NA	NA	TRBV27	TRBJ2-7	CASSFGGLLNEQYF	TGTGCCAGCAGTTTCGGGGGTTTACTGAACGAGCAGTACTTC
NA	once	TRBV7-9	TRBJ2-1	CASSSMNYNEQFF	TGTGCCAGCAGCTCCATGAACTACAATGAGCAGTTCTTC
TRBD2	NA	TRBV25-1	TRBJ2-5	CASSDPDPGGQETQYF	TGTGCCAGCAGTGATCCCGACCCGGGGGGCCAAGAGACCCAGTACTTC
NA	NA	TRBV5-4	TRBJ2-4	CASSLAPRWQGRNIQYF	TGTGCCAGCAGCTTGGCCCCTCGTTGGCAGGGGAGAAACATTCAGTACTTC
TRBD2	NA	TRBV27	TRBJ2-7	CASSSLPRTSGTGWQYF	TGTGCCAGCAGTTCCCTCCCCCGGACTAGCGGGACGGGGTGGCAGTACTTC
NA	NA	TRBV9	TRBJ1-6	CASSVGGRKNSPLHF	TGTGCCAGCAGCGTAGGCGGCAGAAAAAATTCACCCCTCCACTTT
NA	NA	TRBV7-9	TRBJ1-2	CASSLGELPSNPGYTF	TGTGCCAGCAGCTTAGGGGAGCTTCCTTCCAACCCGGGCTACACCTTC
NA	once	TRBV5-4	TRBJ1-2	CASSMGTIPIHGYTF	TGTGCCAGCAGCATGGGTACAATTCCGATTCATGGCTACACCTTC
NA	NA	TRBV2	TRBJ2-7	CASRNLTYRVSYEQYF	TGTGCCAGCAGAAACCTTACCTACAGGGTCTCCTACGAGCAGTACTTC
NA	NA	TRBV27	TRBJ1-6	CASSIRYRENSPLHF	TGTGCCAGCAGCATACGATACAGGGAAAATTCACCCCTCCACTTT
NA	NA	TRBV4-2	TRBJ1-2	CASSQDRGQGGGYTF	TGTGCCAGCAGCCAAGATAGGGGCCAGGGAGGTGGCTACACCTTC
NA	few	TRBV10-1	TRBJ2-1	CASSRNEQFF	TGCGCCAGCAGTCGGAATGAGCAGTTCTTC
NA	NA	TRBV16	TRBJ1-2	CASSQSAGTGAYGYTF	TGTGCCAGCAGCCAATCGGCAGGGACTGGGGCATATGGCTACACCTTC
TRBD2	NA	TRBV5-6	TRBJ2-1	CASSNNPGLDLGQFF	TGTGCCAGCAGCAACAATCCGGGACTAGATCTGGGGCAGTTCTTC
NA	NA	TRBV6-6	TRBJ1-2	CASSYSGLNGYTF	TGTGCCAGCAGTTACTCAGGTTTGAATGGCTACACCTTC
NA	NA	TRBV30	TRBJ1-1	CAWSVLDSKAFF	TGTGCCTGGAGTGTTTTGGACAGCAAAGCTTTCTTT